This TCR beta chain was captured in a study of shared clonotypes between healthy human individuals. Findings and limits, study-wide: Between four donors, naive CD4 clonotypes were shared at a level of about 5%.

Sequenced by immunoSEQ multiplex PCR; TCRdb stores in-frame clones only, minus some. This table has around 2,000,000 clones, about 95% appearing once. Terminally differentiated effector memory CD45RA+ cells were left out of the naive CD8 fraction, which was CD45RO-negative and positively selected for CCR7. Germline V gene data show CDR1 as PRHDT and CDR2 as FYEKMQ (reference sequence). V shed 5 bases and J shed 7 bases, with 14 bases lying between them. CDR3 size: 14 residues. On this clone itself: Its antigen is not known.

This TCR was recovered from a young man in good health. The chain has TRBV13 and TRBJ1-4; no clear D gene. Sequencing was performed on naive CD8+ T cells sorted from blood. Here the CDR3 DNA reads TGTGCCAGCAGCATGAGCTACCAGAGTGAAAAACTGTTTTTT. It translates to CASSMSYQSEKLFF. The variable domain in full, completed from reference TRBV13 and TRBJ1-4, reads AAGVIQSPRHLIKEKRETATLKCYPIPRHDTVYWYQQGPGQDPQFLISFYEKMQSDKGSIPDRFSAQQFSDYHSELNMSSLELGDSALYFCASSMSYQSEKLFFGSGTQLSVL.